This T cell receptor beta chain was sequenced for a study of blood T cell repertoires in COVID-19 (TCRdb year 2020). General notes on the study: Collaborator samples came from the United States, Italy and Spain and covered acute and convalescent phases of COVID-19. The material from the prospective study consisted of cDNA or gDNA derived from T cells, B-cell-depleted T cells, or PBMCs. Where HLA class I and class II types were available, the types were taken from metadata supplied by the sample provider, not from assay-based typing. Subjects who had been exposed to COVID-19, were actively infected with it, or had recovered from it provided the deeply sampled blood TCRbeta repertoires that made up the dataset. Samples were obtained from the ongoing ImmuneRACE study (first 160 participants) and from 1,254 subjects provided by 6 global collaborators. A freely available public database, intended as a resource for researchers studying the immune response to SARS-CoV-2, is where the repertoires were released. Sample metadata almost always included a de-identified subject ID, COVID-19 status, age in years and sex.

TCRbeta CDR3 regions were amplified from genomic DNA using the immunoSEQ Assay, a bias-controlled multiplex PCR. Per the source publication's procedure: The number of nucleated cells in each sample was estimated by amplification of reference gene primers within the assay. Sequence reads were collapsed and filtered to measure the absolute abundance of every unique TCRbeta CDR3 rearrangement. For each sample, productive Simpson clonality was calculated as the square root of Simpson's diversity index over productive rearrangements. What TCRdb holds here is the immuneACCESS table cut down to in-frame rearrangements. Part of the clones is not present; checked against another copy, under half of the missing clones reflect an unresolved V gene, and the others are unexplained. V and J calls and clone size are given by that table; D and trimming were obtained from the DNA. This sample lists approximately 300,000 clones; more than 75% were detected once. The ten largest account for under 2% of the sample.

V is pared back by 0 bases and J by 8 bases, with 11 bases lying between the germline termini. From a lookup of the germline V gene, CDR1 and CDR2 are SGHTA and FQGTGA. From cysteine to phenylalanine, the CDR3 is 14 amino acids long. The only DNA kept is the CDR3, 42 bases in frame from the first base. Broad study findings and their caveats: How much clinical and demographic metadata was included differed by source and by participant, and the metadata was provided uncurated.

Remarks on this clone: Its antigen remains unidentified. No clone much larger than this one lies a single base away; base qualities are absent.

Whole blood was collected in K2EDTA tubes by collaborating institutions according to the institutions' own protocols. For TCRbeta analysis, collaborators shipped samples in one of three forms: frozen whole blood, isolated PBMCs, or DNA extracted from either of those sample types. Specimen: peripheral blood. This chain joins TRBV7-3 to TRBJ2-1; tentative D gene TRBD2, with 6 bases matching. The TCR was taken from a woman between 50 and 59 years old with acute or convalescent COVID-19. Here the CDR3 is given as CASSLTASVYEQFF. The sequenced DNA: TGTGCCAGCAGCTTAACGGCTAGCGTCTATGAGCAGTTCTTC.